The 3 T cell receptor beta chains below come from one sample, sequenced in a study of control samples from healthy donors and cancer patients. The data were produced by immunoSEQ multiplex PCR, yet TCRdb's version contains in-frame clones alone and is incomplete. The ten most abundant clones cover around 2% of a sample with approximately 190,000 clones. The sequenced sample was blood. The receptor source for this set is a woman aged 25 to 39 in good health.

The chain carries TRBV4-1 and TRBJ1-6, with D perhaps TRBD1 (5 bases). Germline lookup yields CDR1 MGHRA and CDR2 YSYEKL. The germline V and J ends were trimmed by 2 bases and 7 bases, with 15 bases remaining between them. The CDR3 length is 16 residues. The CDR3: CASSQPRDGINSPLHF. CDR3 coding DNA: TGCGCCAGCAGCCAACCACGGGACGGAATCAATTCACCCCTCCACTTT.

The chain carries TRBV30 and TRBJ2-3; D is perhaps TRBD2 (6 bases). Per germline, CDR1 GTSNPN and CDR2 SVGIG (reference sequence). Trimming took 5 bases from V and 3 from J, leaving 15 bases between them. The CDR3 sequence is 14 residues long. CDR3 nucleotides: TGTGCCTGGCGACACAGCGGAGGGACAGATACGCAGTATTTT. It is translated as CAWRHSGGTDTQYF. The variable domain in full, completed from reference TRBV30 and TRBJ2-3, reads SQTIHQWPATLVQPVGSPLSLECTVEGTSNPNLYWYRQAAGRGLQLLFYSVGIGQISSEVPQNLSASRPQDRQFILSSKKLLLSDSGFYLCAWRHSGGTDTQYFGPGTRLTVL.

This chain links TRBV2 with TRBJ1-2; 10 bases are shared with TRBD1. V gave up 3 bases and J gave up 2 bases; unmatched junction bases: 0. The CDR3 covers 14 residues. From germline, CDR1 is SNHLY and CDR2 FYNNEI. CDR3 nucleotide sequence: TGTGCCAGCAGTGAGACAGGGGGCAACTATGGCTACACCTTC. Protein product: CASSETGGNYGYTF.